What follows are 17 T cell receptor beta chains derived from one specimen sequenced in a study of blood T cell repertoires in COVID-19 (dated by TCRdb to 2020 to 2021). The method was the immunoSEQ multiplex PCR assay. In TCRdb, the immuneACCESS table is reduced to in-frame sequences with V and J assigned. These tables do not hold every clone; where another copy was compared, an unresolved V gene accounts for under half, and the others remain unexplained. The sample table lists under 200,000 clones, about 80% of them with a count of one. The biggest ten clones account for about 2.6% of the sample. The specimen sequenced was peripheral blood. The origin of the receptors is a human donor with acute or convalescent COVID-19. The donor label of this sample is uncertain.

This chain uses TRBV19 with TRBJ1-5, with 8 bases lining up with TRBD1. The CDR3 contains 15 residues. The germline V gene encodes CDR1 LNHDA and CDR2 SQIVND (reference sequence). V shed 5 bases and J 2 bases; nucleotides not matched to a gene: 5. CDR3 nucleotide sequence: TGTGCCAGTAGTGCCCTGACAGGGGGCAATCAGCCCCAGCATTTT. It codes for CASSALTGGNQPQHF. The full variable domain, completed using reference TRBV19 and TRBJ1-5, is DGGITQSPKYLFRKEGQNVTLSCEQNLNHDAMYWYRQDPGQGLRLIYYSQIVNDFQKGDIAEGYSVSREKKESFPLTVTSAQKNPTAFYLCASSALTGGNQPQHFGDGTRLSIL.

V usage is TRBV6-5 and J usage is TRBJ2-1; D perhaps matches TRBD2 (5 bases). Germline CDR1 is MNHEY and CDR2 is SVGAGI. V dropped 6 bases and J dropped 3 bases, with 15 bases sitting between them. This CDR3 comprises 15 residues. CDR3 amino acids: CASRSPGSGYNEQFF. The CDR3 DNA is TGTGCCAGCAGATCCCCGGGGAGCGGCTACAATGAGCAGTTCTTC.

The rearrangement links TRBV30 to TRBJ1-4; D unclear. The CDR3 length is 14 residues. In germline, CDR1 is GTSNPN, CDR2 SVGIG (reference sequence). The germline V and J ends were trimmed by 3 bases and 7 bases, with 15 bases remaining between them. In nucleotides, the CDR3 is TGTGCCTGGAGCAAGGCCGCGGGAGGTGAAAAACTGTTTTTT. Translation: CAWSKAAGGEKLFF.

This clone was seen a few times. The rearrangement links TRBV12-3 or TRBV12-4 to TRBJ1-3, with D maybe TRBD1 (5 bases). This CDR3 region has 13 residues. The V gene lost 7 bases and the J gene lost 4 bases, with 11 bases spanning the gap. The CDR3 is CASNRPPGNTIYF. The CDR3 DNA reads as TGTGCCAGCAACAGGCCACCGGGAAACACCATATATTTT.

The chain employs TRBV2 and TRBJ2-1, with unresolved D. The CDR3 sequence is 13 residues long. Germline CDR1 SNHLY, CDR2 FYNNEI. V shed 8 bases and J shed 2 bases, with 10 bases lying between them. The CDR3 region is CASGRSPYNEQFF. In DNA, the CDR3 is TGTGCCAGCGGCAGGTCTCCCTACAATGAGCAGTTCTTC.

This clone has a single count. The chain combines TRBV20-1 with TRBJ1-1; TRBD1 aligns across 7 bases. Germline loops: CDR1 DFQATT, CDR2 SNEGSKA (reference sequence). V shed 3 bases, J shed 4 bases, and the junction held 5 bases outside the gene matches. This CDR3 contains 13 residues. The CDR3 loop is CSASLQGSTEAFF. The CDR3 coding sequence is TGCAGTGCTAGTTTACAGGGGAGCACTGAAGCTTTCTTT.

This clone has a single count. This chain joins TRBV5-1 and TRBJ1-5, with D hard to call. Germline V gene sequence: CDR1 SGHRS, CDR2 YFSETQ. The CDR3 consists of 14 residues. V was shortened by 0 bases and J by 7 bases, with 11 bases between the two germline ends. In nucleotides, the CDR3 is TGCGCCAGCAGCTTGGACGGGATTGTGCAGCCCCAGCATTTT. Amino acids: CASSLDGIVQPQHF.

The chain couples TRBV27 to TRBJ1-2; no clear D. Trimming left V 6 bases short and J 2 bases short, with 13 bases between. Per the germline V gene, CDR1 is MNHEY and CDR2 is SMNVEV (reference sequence). CDR3 length equals 14 residues. DNA for the CDR3: TGTGCCAGCAGCCTTGTGGGCAGCAACTATGGCTACACCTTC. This sequence encodes CASSLVGSNYGYTF.

The rearrangement joins TRBV29-1 to TRBJ1-2, with D possibly TRBD1 on 5 matching bases. Per the germline V gene, CDR1 is SQVTM and CDR2 is ANQGSEA. CDR3 size: 13 residues. V dropped 4 bases and J dropped 1 base, with 10 bases sitting between them. The CDR3 DNA is TGCAGCGTTGGCGGGGACCGTAACTATGGCTACACCTTC. Its protein is CSVGGDRNYGYTF.

This chain joins TRBV3-1 (or the pseudogene TRBV3-2) and TRBJ2-1; TRBD2 aligns across 8 bases. This CDR3 is 14 amino acids long. Looked up from germline, CDR1 is LGHDT and CDR2 is YNNKEL (reference sequence). V lost 6 bases to trimming and J lost 7 bases; unmatched junction nucleotides: 8. In DNA form, the CDR3 reads TGTGCCAGCAGTAAGGGCGGGGGGTTGAATGAGCAGTTCTTC. The encoded protein is CASSKGGGLNEQFF.

The chain links TRBV5-1 to TRBJ2-7; 9 bases line up with TRBD1. This CDR3 has 15 amino acids. Germline V gene lookup returns CDR1 SGHRS and CDR2 YFSETQ. The trim removed 3 bases at V and 6 bases at J, leaving 10 bases unmatched. The CDR3: CASSWAGQGGSEQYF. CDR3 DNA sequence: TGCGCCAGCAGCTGGGCGGGACAGGGTGGAAGCGAGCAGTACTTC.

The J gene is TRBJ2-2, the V gene TRBV18; tentative D call: TRBD1 (6 bases). CDR1 and CDR2 (germline): KGHSH, LQKENI. Trimming took off 5 bases at V and 2 bases at J, with 9 bases between the two ends. This CDR3 region has 14 residues. CDR3: CASSSGHNTGELFF. In nucleotides, the CDR3 is TGTGCCAGCTCATCGGGACATAACACCGGGGAGCTGTTTTTT.

The CDR3 region has the DNA TGTGTCAGAAGCTTAAAGGAGCTAGCGTTCAATGAGCAGTTCTTC. Protein: CVRSLKELAFNEQFF. This chain links TRBV7-5 with TRBJ2-1; the tabulated D call, TRBD2, remains unverified against the DNA. TRBV7-5 constitutes a pseudogene. The CDR3 is 15 residues long.

This chain links TRBV3-1 (or the pseudogene TRBV3-2) with TRBJ1-6; tentatively, D is TRBD1 (5 bases). The V end lost 4 bases, the J end lost 10 bases, and 17 bases lay between the germline ends. The CDR3 has 15 amino acids. Germline V gene sequence: CDR1 LGHDT, CDR2 YNNKEL (reference sequence). The CDR3 DNA reads as TGTGCCAGCAGCCCCCAGAAAGGGGAACTATCACCCCTCCACTTT. Translated, it gives CASSPQKGELSPLHF.

Notes on this clone: At one end the junction does not follow the germline gene, possibly because of a read error. The chain uses TRBV3-1 (or the pseudogene TRBV3-2) and TRBJ1-1; TRBD1 matches at 10 bases. Looked up from germline, CDR1 is LGHDT and CDR2 is YNNKEL (reference sequence). This CDR3 has 14 amino acids. CDR3 in DNA: TGTGCCAGCAGCCGGACAGGGGGAACAACTGGAGCTTTCTTT. It is translated as CASSRTGGTTGAFF.

The chain joins TRBV5-8 to TRBJ1-2; D is possibly TRBD1 (5 bases). This CDR3 has 14 amino acids. V was cut by 2 bases and J by 1 base, with 9 bases left in between. Germline lookup yields CDR1 SGHTS and CDR2 YDEGEE. The CDR3 region is CASSFQGDNYGYTF. In DNA form, the CDR3 reads TGTGCCAGCAGCTTTCAAGGGGATAACTATGGCTACACCTTC.

This clone was picked up one time. This chain uses TRBV5-1 with TRBJ1-2; D ambiguous. With 5 bases removed from V and 5 bases from J, the gap between germline ends came to 22 bases. Germline values: CDR1 SGHRS, CDR2 YFSETQ. The CDR3 contains 16 residues. This chain's CDR3 is CASSRQVDNRGYGYTF. The DNA for the CDR3 is TGCGCCAGCAGTCGGCAGGTTGATAATCGAGGGTATGGCTACACCTTC.